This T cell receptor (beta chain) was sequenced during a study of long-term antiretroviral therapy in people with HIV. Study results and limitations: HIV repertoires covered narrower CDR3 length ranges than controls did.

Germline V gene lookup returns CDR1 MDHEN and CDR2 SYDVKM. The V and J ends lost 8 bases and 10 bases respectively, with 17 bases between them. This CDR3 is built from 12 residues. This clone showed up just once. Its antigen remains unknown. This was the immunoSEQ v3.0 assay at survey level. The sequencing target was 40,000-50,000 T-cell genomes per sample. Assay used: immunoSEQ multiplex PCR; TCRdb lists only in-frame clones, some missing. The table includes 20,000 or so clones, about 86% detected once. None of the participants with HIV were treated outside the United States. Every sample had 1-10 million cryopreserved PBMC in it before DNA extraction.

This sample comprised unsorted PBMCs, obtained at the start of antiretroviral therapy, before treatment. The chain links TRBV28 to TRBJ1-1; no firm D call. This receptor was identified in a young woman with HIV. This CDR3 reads CASAQPYMGAFF. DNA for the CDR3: TGTGCCAGCGCCCAGCCTTACATGGGAGCTTTCTTT.